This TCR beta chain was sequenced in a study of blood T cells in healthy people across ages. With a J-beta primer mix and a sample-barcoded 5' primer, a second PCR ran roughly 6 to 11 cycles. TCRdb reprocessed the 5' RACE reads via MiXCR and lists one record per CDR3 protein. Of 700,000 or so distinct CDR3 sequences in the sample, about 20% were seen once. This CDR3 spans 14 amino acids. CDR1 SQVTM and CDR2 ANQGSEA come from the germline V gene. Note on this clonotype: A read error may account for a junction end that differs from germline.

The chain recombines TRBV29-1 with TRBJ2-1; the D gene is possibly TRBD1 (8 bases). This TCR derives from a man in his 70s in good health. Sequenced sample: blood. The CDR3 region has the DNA TGCAGCGTTGGGTCCAGGGGGCATGGGAGGGAGCGGTTCTTC. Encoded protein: CSVGSRGHGRERFF.